This T cell receptor beta chain was recorded in a study of shared clonotypes between healthy human individuals. Study-level background: Donor ages ranged 18 to 49 years: a couple of women, a few men.

On this clone: Its antigen is still unknown.

Naive CD8 isolation took CD45RO-negative cells positively selected for CCR7 and excluded terminally differentiated effector memory CD45RA+ cells. Broader study findings: Memory subsets generally showed lower estimated richness than naive subsets.

Germline V lookup: CDR1 SGHKS, CDR2 YYEKEE (reference sequence). This CDR3 has 15 residues. V was trimmed by 0 bases and J by 1 base, leaving 10 bases between them. The run depth of the assay was deep. TCRdb's table, derived via immunoSEQ multiplex PCR, lists solely in-frame clones and lacks some. The sample holds some 2 million clones; approximately 94% are singletons and the top ten take roughly 1%. This receptor was identified in a man between 18 and 35 years old in good health. Sequencing input: naive CD8+ T cells sorted from blood. The gene calls are TRBV5-5 and TRBJ1-1; no definite D call. In DNA, the CDR3 is TGTGCCAGCAGCTTGGAGTTTTTGGCGAACACTGAAGCTTTCTTT. This encodes CASSLEFLANTEAFF.